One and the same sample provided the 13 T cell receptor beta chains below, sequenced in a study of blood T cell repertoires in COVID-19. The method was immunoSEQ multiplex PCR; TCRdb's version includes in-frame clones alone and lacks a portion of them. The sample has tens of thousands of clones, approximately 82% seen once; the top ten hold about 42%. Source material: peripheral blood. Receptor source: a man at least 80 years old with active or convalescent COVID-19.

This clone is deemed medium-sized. The CDR3 reads CASSIQANTEAFF. CDR3 nucleotide sequence: TGTGCCAGCAGTATACAGGCGAACACTGAAGCTTTCTTT. The chain uses TRBV27 and TRBJ1-1, with a possible D match to TRBD1 (5 bases). Germline V lookup: CDR1 MNHEY, CDR2 SMNVEV (reference sequence). This CDR3 spans 13 amino acids. Trimming took 5 bases from V and 1 from J, leaving 8 bases between them.

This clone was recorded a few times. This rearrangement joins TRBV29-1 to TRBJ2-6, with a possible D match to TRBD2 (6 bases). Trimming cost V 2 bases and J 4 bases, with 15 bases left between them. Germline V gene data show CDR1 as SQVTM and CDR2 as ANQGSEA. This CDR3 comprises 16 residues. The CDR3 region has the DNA TGCAGCGTTGAAACCCAGGGACTCCCCGGGGCCAACGTCCTGACTTTC. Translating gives CSVETQGLPGANVLTF. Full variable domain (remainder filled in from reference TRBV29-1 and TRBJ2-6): SAVISQKPSRDICQRGTSLTIQCQVDSQVTMMFWYRQQPGQSLTLIATANQGSEATYESGFVIDKFPISRPNLTFSTLTVSNMSPEDSSIYLCSVETQGLPGANVLTFGAGSRLTVL.

CDR3 sequence (DNA): TGTGCCAGCAGGGGACCGGGACAGGGATCTGAAGCTTTCTTT. The encoded protein is CASRGPGQGSEAFF. V is TRBV6-6 and J is TRBJ1-1; TRBD1 matches at 9 bases. CDR1 is MNHNY and CDR2 is SVGAGI in the germline V gene (reference sequence). The trim removed 6 bases at V and 6 bases at J, leaving 8 bases unmatched. The CDR3 is 14 residues long.

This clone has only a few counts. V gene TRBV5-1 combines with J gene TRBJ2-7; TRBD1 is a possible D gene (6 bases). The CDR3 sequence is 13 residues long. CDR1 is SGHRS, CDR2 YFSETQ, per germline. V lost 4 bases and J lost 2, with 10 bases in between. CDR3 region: CASSAGQPYEQYF. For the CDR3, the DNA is TGCGCCAGCAGCGCCGGACAGCCCTACGAGCAGTACTTC. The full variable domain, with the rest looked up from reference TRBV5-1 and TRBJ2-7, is KAGVTQTPRYLIKTRGQQVTLSCSPISGHRSVSWYQQTPGQGLQFLFEYFSETQRNKGNFPGRFSGRQFSNSRSEMNVSTLELGDSALYLCASSAGQPYEQYFGPGTRLTVT.

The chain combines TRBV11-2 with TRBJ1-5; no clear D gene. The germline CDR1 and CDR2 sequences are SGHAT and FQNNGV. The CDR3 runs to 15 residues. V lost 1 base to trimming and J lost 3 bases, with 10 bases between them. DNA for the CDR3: TGTGCCAGCAGCTTAGGAAACAGTCCCAATCAGCCCCAGCATTTT. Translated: CASSLGNSPNQPQHF. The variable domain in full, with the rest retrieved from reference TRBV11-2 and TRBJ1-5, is EAGVAQSPRYKIIEKRQSVAFWCNPISGHATLYWYQQILGQGPKLLIQFQNNGVVDDSQLPKDRFSAERLKGVDSTLKIQPAKLEDSAVYLCASSLGNSPNQPQHFGDGTRLSIL.

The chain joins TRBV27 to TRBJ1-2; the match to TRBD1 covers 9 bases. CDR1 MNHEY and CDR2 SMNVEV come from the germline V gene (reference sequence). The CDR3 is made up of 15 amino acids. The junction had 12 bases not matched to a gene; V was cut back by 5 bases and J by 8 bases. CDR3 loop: CASSPGTGLKGGYTF. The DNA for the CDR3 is TGTGCCAGCAGTCCCGGGACAGGGCTAAAAGGCGGCTACACCTTC.

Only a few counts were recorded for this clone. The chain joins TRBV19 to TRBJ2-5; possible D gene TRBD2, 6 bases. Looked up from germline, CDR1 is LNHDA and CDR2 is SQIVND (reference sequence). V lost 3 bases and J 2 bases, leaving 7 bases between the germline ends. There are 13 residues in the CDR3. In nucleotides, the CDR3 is TGTGCCAGTAGTATGGGGAGGCAAGAGACCCAGTACTTC. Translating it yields CASSMGRQETQYF. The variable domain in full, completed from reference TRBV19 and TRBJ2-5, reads DGGITQSPKYLFRKEGQNVTLSCEQNLNHDAMYWYRQDPGQGLRLIYYSQIVNDFQKGDIAEGYSVSREKKESFPLTVTSAQKNPTAFYLCASSMGRQETQYFGPGTRLLVL.

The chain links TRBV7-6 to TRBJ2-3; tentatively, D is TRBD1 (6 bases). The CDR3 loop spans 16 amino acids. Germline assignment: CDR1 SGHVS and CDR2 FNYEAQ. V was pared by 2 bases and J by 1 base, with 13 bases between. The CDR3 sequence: CASSLYGTTGTDTQYF. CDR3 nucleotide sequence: TGTGCCAGCAGCTTATACGGGACAACTGGCACAGATACGCAGTATTTT.

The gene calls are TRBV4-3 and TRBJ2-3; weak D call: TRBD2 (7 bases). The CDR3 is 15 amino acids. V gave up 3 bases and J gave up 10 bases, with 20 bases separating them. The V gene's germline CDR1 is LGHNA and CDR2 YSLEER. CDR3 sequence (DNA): TGCGCCAGCAGCCAGAGGGCCGCAACAGGGAGGGCGCAGTATTTT. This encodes CASSQRAATGRAQYF.

The CDR3 spells CASSLSQANTEAFF. The CDR3 region has the DNA TGTGCCAGCAGTTTAAGCCAGGCGAACACTGAAGCTTTCTTT. The gene calls are TRBV28 and TRBJ1-1, with unresolved D. The CDR3 loop spans 14 amino acids. V shed 2 bases and J shed 1 base, with 8 bases lying between them. Germline V CDR1 and CDR2: MDHEN, SYDVKM.

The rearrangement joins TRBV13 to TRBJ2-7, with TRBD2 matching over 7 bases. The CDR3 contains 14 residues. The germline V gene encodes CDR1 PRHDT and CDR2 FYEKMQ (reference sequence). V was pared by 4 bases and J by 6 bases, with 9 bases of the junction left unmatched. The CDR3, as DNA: TGTGCCAGCAGCTCCCGACTAGCAGTCACCGAGCAGTACTTC. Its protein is CASSSRLAVTEQYF. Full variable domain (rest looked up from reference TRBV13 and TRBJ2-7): AAGVIQSPRHLIKEKRETATLKCYPIPRHDTVYWYQQGPGQDPQFLISFYEKMQSDKGSIPDRFSAQQFSDYHSELNMSSLELGDSALYFCASSSRLAVTEQYFGPGTRLTVT.

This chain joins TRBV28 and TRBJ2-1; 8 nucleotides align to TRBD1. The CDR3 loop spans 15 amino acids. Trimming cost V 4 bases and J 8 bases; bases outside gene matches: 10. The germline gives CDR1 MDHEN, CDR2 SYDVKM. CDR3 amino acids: CASSSQGGEADEQFF. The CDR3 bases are TGTGCCAGCAGTTCACAGGGGGGTGAAGCTGATGAGCAGTTCTTC.

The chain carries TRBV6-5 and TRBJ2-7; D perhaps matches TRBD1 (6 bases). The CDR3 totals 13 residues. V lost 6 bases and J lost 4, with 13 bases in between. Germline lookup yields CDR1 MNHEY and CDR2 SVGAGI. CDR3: CASRASGEYEQYF. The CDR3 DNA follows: TGTGCCAGCAGGGCATCAGGGGAGTACGAGCAGTACTTC.